Shown below are 22 T cell receptor beta chains from a single sample sequenced in a study of T cell changes during pregnancy in multiple sclerosis. The assay was immunoSEQ multiplex PCR, and TCRdb's table has in-frame clones only and misses some. The sample shows about 69,000 clones, approximately 92% of them seen only once. The sequencing here drew on peripheral blood, taken in the third trimester of pregnancy. The receptors shown here come from a female donor in good health, enrolled as a control in a pregnancy study.

The chain couples TRBV19 to TRBJ1-3, with D uncertain. Between the trimmed V and J ends, which lost 6 bases and 4 bases, there was a span of 7 bases. The CDR3 has 12 amino acids. The germline gives CDR1 LNHDA, CDR2 SQIVND (reference sequence). The CDR3 region has the DNA TGTGCCAGTAGCCATACAGGAAACACCATATATTTT. Its translation is CASSHTGNTIYF.

The gene calls are TRBV7-8 and TRBJ2-7, with D perhaps matching TRBD2 (6 bases). CDR3 length equals 14 residues. Germline CDR1 is SGHVS and CDR2 is FQNEAQ. Between the trimmed V and J ends, which lost 1 base and 6 bases, there was a span of 13 bases. The CDR3 region is CASSLGDSAIEQYF. In DNA, the CDR3 is TGTGCCAGCAGCTTAGGGGACTCAGCAATCGAGCAGTACTTC. The full variable domain, rest sourced from reference TRBV7-8 and TRBJ2-7, is GAGVSQSPRYKVAKRGQDVALRCDPISGHVSLFWYQQALGQGPEFLTYFQNEAQLDKSGLPSDRFFAERPEGSVSTLKIQRTQQEDSAVYLCASSLGDSAIEQYFGPGTRLTVT.

The sample holds one count of this clone. The chain uses TRBV7-2 and TRBJ2-7; no clear D gene. Trimming pared 4 bases from V and 7 bases from J, leaving 8 bases between. This CDR3 has 11 amino acids. Germline values: CDR1 SGHTA, CDR2 FQGNSA. DNA for the CDR3: TGTGCCAGCAGCTCTAGAGGTGAGCAGTACTTC. Protein product: CASSSRGEQYF.

The V and J genes are TRBV18 and TRBJ2-3; D may be TRBD2 (7 bases). Trimming removed 6 bases from V and 2 bases from J, with 15 bases in between. The CDR3 loop spans 15 amino acids. The germline gives CDR1 KGHSH, CDR2 LQKENI. CDR3 sequence: CASSGRGPSTDTQYF. The DNA for the CDR3 is TGTGCCAGCTCGGGGCGGGGGCCCTCCACAGATACGCAGTATTTT.

This clone was picked up one time. The chain couples TRBV6-5 to TRBJ2-1; possible D gene TRBD2, 6 bases. V was pared by 0 bases and J by 7 bases, with 16 bases between. CDR3 length equals 16 residues. CDR1 is MNHEY and CDR2 is SVGAGI in the germline V gene. This CDR3 reads CASSYSGQTRGNEQFF. CDR3 in DNA: TGTGCCAGCAGTTACTCGGGGCAGACTAGAGGGAATGAGCAGTTCTTC.

This chain connects TRBV5-1 to TRBJ1-1; 8 nucleotides align to TRBD1. V shed 4 bases and J 11 bases; nucleotides not matched to a gene: 10. CDR3 length: 13 residues. CDR1 is SGHRS and CDR2 is YFSETQ in the germline V gene. The CDR3 sequence is CASSPGQGIRAFF. CDR3 bases: TGCGCCAGCAGCCCCGGACAGGGAATCAGGGCTTTCTTT.

The chain links TRBV5-1 to TRBJ2-6; TRBD2 is a possible D gene (6 bases). The V gene's germline CDR1 is SGHRS and CDR2 YFSETQ. There are 18 residues in the CDR3. V was trimmed by 0 bases and J by 0 bases, leaving 13 bases between them. The CDR3 DNA sequence: TGCGCCAGCAGCTTGGATCCGGGAGTCAACTCTGGGGCCAACGTCCTGACTTTC. Residues: CASSLDPGVNSGANVLTF.

The chain carries TRBV9 and TRBJ2-7, with TRBD1 as a possible D gene (5 bases). The CDR3 has 15 amino acids. Germline CDR1 reads SGDLS; CDR2 reads YYNGEE. V gave up 0 bases and J gave up 1 base, with 11 bases separating them. CDR3 coding DNA: TGTGCCAGCAGCGTAGGCCAGGGTCTTTCCTACGAGCAGTACTTC. Residues: CASSVGQGLSYEQYF.

For this clone: One end of the junction is discordant with germline, which a read error may explain. V is TRBV7-7 and J is TRBJ2-5, with 10 positions matching TRBD2. In germline, CDR1 is SSHAT, CDR2 FNYEAQ (reference sequence). There are 15 residues in the CDR3. CDR3: CASSAAGGPQETQYF. As DNA, the CDR3 is TGTGCTAGCAGCGCAGCGGGAGGGCCACAAGAGACCCAGTACTTC.

The gene calls are TRBV19 and TRBJ2-1; the match to TRBD2 covers 10 bases. The CDR3 totals 16 residues. The germline V gene has CDR1 LNHDA and CDR2 SQIVND (reference sequence). V lost 2 bases to trimming and J lost 7 bases; unmatched junction nucleotides: 8. The CDR3 reads CASSIRSGGEGNEQFF. The DNA of the CDR3 is TGTGCCAGTAGTATACGGAGCGGGGGGGAAGGAAATGAGCAGTTCTTC.

This chain connects TRBV7-8 to TRBJ1-3; maybe TRBD1 (5 bases). Deletions cut 8 bases from V and 4 bases from J, with 15 bases between. The CDR3 is 14 residues long. The germline V gene encodes CDR1 SGHVS and CDR2 FQNEAQ. The chain's CDR3 is CASRRAGDGNTIYF. In DNA form, the CDR3 reads TGTGCCAGCCGCAGGGCGGGGGACGGAAACACCATATATTTT.

Here the CDR3 reads CSASFQGSYTF. CDR3 nucleotides: TGCAGTGCTAGTTTCCAGGGTAGCTACACCTTC. This chain links TRBV20-1 with TRBJ1-2; possible D gene TRBD1, 5 bases. CDR3 length: 11 residues. Trimming shortened V by 3 bases and J by 9 bases, and 11 bases separated the two germline ends. CDR1 is DFQATT, CDR2 SNEGSKA, per germline (reference sequence).

The count of this clone is one. J is TRBJ2-5 and V is TRBV11-2; weak D call: TRBD2 (6 bases). V lost 1 base to trimming and J lost 5 bases, with 17 bases between them. Germline loops: CDR1 SGHAT, CDR2 FQNNGV. The CDR3 contains 16 residues. The CDR3 DNA follows: TGTGCCAGCAGCTTAGGTTCTGGTGGGGCGGGGGAGACCCAGTACTTC. This encodes CASSLGSGGAGETQYF.

DNA of the CDR3: TGTGCCAGCAGCCGGTCGACGGACAGGGGATTAGCAGATACGCAGTATTTT. Encoded protein: CASSRSTDRGLADTQYF. The genes are TRBV7-9 and TRBJ2-3, with TRBD1 matching 9 bases. Unmatched junction bases numbered 13, after V lost 5 bases and J lost 4 bases. Per the germline V gene, CDR1 is SEHNR and CDR2 is FQNEAQ (reference sequence). The CDR3 totals 17 residues.

The chain joins TRBV7-2 to TRBJ1-1; unclear D gene. Germline CDR1 SGHTA, CDR2 FQGNSA. Trimming took 6 bases from V and 4 from J, leaving 12 bases between them. The CDR3 totals 13 residues. As DNA, the CDR3 is TGTGCCAGCAGTGCCGGGTCGGGCACTGAAGCTTTCTTT. Protein: CASSAGSGTEAFF. The entire variable domain, with the rest obtained from reference TRBV7-2 and TRBJ1-1, is as follows: GAGVSQSPSNKVTEKGKDVELRCDPISGHTALYWYRQSLGQGLEFLIYFQGNSAPDKSGLPSDRFSAERTGGSVSTLTIQRTQQEDSAVYLCASSAGSGTEAFFGQGTRLTVV.

The rearrangement links TRBV5-6 to TRBJ1-2; 8 bases fit TRBD1. This CDR3 comprises 16 residues. Germline V gene sequence: CDR1 SGHDT, CDR2 YYEEEE. With 4 bases clipped from V and 5 bases from J, the junction kept 13 bases outside the gene matches. The CDR3 DNA is TGTGCCAGCAGCCCCCCGGACAGGGATGGAACTTATGGCTACACCTTC. Residues: CASSPPDRDGTYGYTF.

The chain is built from TRBV19 and TRBJ2-7; D may be TRBD1 (5 bases). V lost 3 bases, J lost 6 bases, and 21 bases lay in between. The CDR3 runs 16 residues. Germline CDR1 reads LNHDA; CDR2 reads SQIVND (reference sequence). The CDR3 loop is CASSISWERGLREQYF. In DNA, the CDR3 is TGTGCCAGTAGTATTAGTTGGGAAAGGGGCTTACGCGAGCAGTACTTC.

The chain is built from TRBV28 and TRBJ2-1; D might be TRBD2 (6 bases). Germline CDR1 is MDHEN and CDR2 is SYDVKM. The CDR3 is made up of 15 amino acids. With 5 bases removed from V and 14 bases from J, the gap between germline ends came to 25 bases. The CDR3 DNA reads as TGTGCCAGCAGTCCCCCCCGTGTGGGGCGGGGTGGGGAGTTCTTC. It yields the protein CASSPPRVGRGGEFF.

The chain recombines TRBV23-1 with TRBJ2-7; the D is unclear. TRBV23-1 is assigned to the ORF class and has an uncertain function. Trimming removed 4 bases at V and 5 bases at J, with 9 bases between. The CDR3 is made up of 12 amino acids. The CDR3 region has the DNA TGCGCCAGCAGTCTCTCCAGCGACGAGCAGTACTTC. It specifies CASSLSSDEQYF.

The chain recombines TRBV7-9 with TRBJ1-2; D remains ambiguous. Trimming pared 1 base from V and 4 bases from J, leaving 7 bases between. Germline V gives CDR1 SEHNR, CDR2 FQNEAQ (reference sequence). The CDR3 is 13 amino acids. The CDR3 reads CASSLEISYGYTF. For the CDR3, the DNA is TGTGCCAGCAGCTTAGAAATTAGCTATGGCTACACCTTC.

This chain joins TRBV2 and TRBJ2-3; the match to TRBD2 covers 9 bases. This CDR3 is built from 16 residues. Germline lookup yields CDR1 SNHLY and CDR2 FYNNEI. V trimming: 3 bases; J trimming: 5 bases; junction bases outside the gene matches: 9. CDR3 in DNA: TGTGCCAGCAGTGATGGCCTAGCGGGGAGGAAAGATACGCAGTATTTT. Protein: CASSDGLAGRKDTQYF.

V usage is TRBV6-1 and J usage is TRBJ2-5, with 13 bases aligning to TRBD2. The CDR3 spans 15 residues. Germline assignment: CDR1 MNHNS and CDR2 SASEGT. V was clipped by 2 bases and J by 4 bases; unmatched bases: 1. CDR3 region: CASSETSGGAETQYF. CDR3 coding DNA: TGTGCCAGCAGTGAAACTAGCGGGGGGGCAGAGACCCAGTACTTC.